Given below is one T cell receptor (beta chain) in context. Its antigen remains unidentified. This specimen belongs to a study of graft-versus-host responses after intestinal transplantation. Study information: Recipients uniformly received anti-thymocyte globulin induction, followed by tacrolimus and steroids for two to four years.

General study results and limits: Ileal or blood samples showed some GvH clones first, and such clones were also found in recipient marrow. Maximum circulating GvH clone levels tracked with early post-transplant HvG decreases. Allograft clonal ratios (graft-versus-host to host-versus-graft) were high in patients who had graft-donor T cell macrochimerism.

The CDR3 totals 13 residues. Trimming removed 2 bases from V and 10 bases from J; junction bases left unmatched: 8. Germline values: CDR1 MDHEN, CDR2 SYDVKM. The data were produced by immunoSEQ multiplex PCR, yet TCRdb's version contains in-frame clones alone and is incomplete. The sample yields some 41,000 clones, under 95% seen once. The chain is built from TRBV28 and TRBJ2-7, with 7 nucleotides matching TRBD2. The TCR sequence derives from a human patient who received an intestinal transplant, so some T cells may come from the graft donor. Material: PBMCs, obtained 300 to 330 days after intestinal transplant. DNA for the CDR3: TGTGCCAGCAGTTTACGGGAGGTTCCTACCCAGTACTTC. Protein product: CASSLREVPTQYF.